This TCR beta chain is from a study of Graves' ophthalmopathy and Graves' hyperthyroidism (dated by TCRdb to 2016 to 2019). Broadly, across the study: Stable hyperthyroidism was defined as no progression to ophthalmopathy within 18 months of follow-up. To tell Graves' ophthalmopathy apart from Graves' hyperthyroidism, and to predict which patients would progress to ophthalmopathy, the study relied on TCR beta repertoire signatures. In total, over 130 blood samples were TCR-sequenced: some 40 ophthalmopathy, some 80 hyperthyroidism and about 17 hyperthyroidism-to-ophthalmopathy patients. To explore V-J signatures that separate ophthalmopathy from hyperthyroidism, a discovery set of about 100 patients was enrolled, consisting of approximately 44 with ophthalmopathy and about 60 with stable hyperthyroidism. An independent validation cohort comprised around 19 hyperthyroidism patients and 15 to 17 patients who later progressed from hyperthyroidism to ophthalmopathy. In several hyperthyroidism patients, the T-cell repertoires found in thyroid tissue were compared with those found in blood. After sampling, hyperthyroidism patients received methimazole starting at 30 mg daily, and ophthalmopathy patients received high-dose intravenous methylprednisolone. What the work shows at the level of the full study, not this receptor alone: In cross-validation, the 13-signature model distinguished ophthalmopathy from stable hyperthyroidism with around 86% sensitivity and over 81% specificity, while in the test set the corresponding values were about 80% and 75%. Most of the expanded thyroid clonotypes with a frequency above 0.001 were also detected in blood, and it was suggested that the thyroid immune response may be reflected by blood repertoires. In validation, the model predicted ophthalmopathy progression with nearly 71% sensitivity and 72.22% specificity; more than ten predicted patients were CT-confirmed with GO in a median of roughly 6.8 months. Sample size was not statistically predetermined, and group allocation was not concealed from the investigators.

For repertoire sequencing, the TCR beta CDR3 regions were amplified from RNA transcripts. The first round was an RT-PCR using HTBI primers with the Qiagen OneStep RT-PCR kit, and this first round was followed by a second-round multiplex PCR, then size selection and purification. Libraries were sequenced paired-end with 100 bp reads on an Illumina HiSeq2000. The study's processing was this. Reads were processed with SOAPnuke, discarding reads with adapters, uncalled bases, mean Phred below 15, or no exact constant-primer or identifier match. COPE v1.2.5 was used to merge the high-quality paired reads. Clonotypes were defined as unique nucleotide sequences and were aligned to IMGT TRB V, D and J references using MiTCR v1.1. The analysis was limited to V-J combinations with a frequency above 0.0001, which together covered roughly 99% of repertoires. For each V-J combination, a TCR clonal expansion and chaos score was defined as the ratio of F50 clonal expansion to chaos observed in the TCRdist matrix. Welch's t-statistics and random forest were used to reduce features to approximately 13 V-J combinations, which were fed into a naive Bayes classifier. The similarity between thyroid and blood repertoires was quantified using the Morisita-Horn index. TCRdb itself trimmed the public reads at Q25 with fastp, ran MiXCR and retained productive beta chains. Each entry merges the rows of one CDR3 protein and shows their most common DNA and genes. TCRdb, rather than the study authors, made the V and J calls. This sample lists about 550,000 distinct CDR3 sequences; approximately 35% were detected once. Of the sample, around 4.6% falls within the top ten clones.

Hyperthyroidism patients were newly diagnosed, were aged 18 to 65 years, and had a disease duration under 2 months. Patients with other autoimmune diseases, uncontrolled infections, pregnancy or lactation were excluded from the study. Diagnosis relied on clinical symptoms, serum thyroxine, TRAb, thyroid ultrasound and orbital computed tomography. Trizol reagent was used to extract the total RNA, and its quality was then checked on an Agilent 2100 Bioanalyzer. The CDR3 holds 14 amino acids from the cysteine to the phenylalanine. The kept DNA is CDR3 alone, 42 bases in frame from the first base. CDR1 and CDR2 were assigned from the germline V gene as SGHVS and FNYEAQ. This clonotype appeared a few times. It lacks a known antigen. Base qualities were left out, and no much larger clone turns up one base away.

Sequencing was performed on peripheral blood or thyroid tissue (not recorded which). The chain is made from TRBV7-6 and TRBJ2-7, with the D segment identity uncertain. The J call may be mistaken, given a closer DNA end match to TRBJ2-1. This TCR was sampled from an adult man with Graves' hyperthyroidism. The DNA is TGTGCCAGCAGTACTACACCCACCTACAATGAGCAGTTCTTC. It translates as CASSTTPTYNEQFF.